This TCR beta chain is drawn from a study of blood T cell repertoires in COVID-19. Study at large: Samples of COVID-19 (acute and convalescent) were obtained from the United States, Italy and Spain.

Ages ranged from about 18 to 100 years, with residence in 20 to 30 US areas. Exposed enrollees had met someone with a PCR-confirmed or clinician-diagnosed COVID-19 case at some point within the 2 weeks before study entry. The CDR3 extends over 12 amino acids. Trimming took off 7 bases at V and 9 bases at J, with 15 bases between the two ends. The germline CDR1 and CDR2 sequences are MDHEN and SYDVKM. The assay was immunoSEQ multiplex PCR, and TCRdb's table has in-frame clones only and misses some. Of some 320,000 clones detected, around 84% appear once; the ten largest clones hold 1.5% to 2%. The origin of this receptor is a woman aged 30 to 39 who had been exposed to COVID-19. The sample was PBMCs or T cells enriched from blood (not recorded which). J is TRBJ1-1 and V is TRBV28, with D possibly being TRBD1 (6 bases). The CDR3 reads CASTVAGTKAFF. CDR3 in DNA: TGTGCCAGCACAGTAGCCGGGACAAAAGCTTTCTTT.